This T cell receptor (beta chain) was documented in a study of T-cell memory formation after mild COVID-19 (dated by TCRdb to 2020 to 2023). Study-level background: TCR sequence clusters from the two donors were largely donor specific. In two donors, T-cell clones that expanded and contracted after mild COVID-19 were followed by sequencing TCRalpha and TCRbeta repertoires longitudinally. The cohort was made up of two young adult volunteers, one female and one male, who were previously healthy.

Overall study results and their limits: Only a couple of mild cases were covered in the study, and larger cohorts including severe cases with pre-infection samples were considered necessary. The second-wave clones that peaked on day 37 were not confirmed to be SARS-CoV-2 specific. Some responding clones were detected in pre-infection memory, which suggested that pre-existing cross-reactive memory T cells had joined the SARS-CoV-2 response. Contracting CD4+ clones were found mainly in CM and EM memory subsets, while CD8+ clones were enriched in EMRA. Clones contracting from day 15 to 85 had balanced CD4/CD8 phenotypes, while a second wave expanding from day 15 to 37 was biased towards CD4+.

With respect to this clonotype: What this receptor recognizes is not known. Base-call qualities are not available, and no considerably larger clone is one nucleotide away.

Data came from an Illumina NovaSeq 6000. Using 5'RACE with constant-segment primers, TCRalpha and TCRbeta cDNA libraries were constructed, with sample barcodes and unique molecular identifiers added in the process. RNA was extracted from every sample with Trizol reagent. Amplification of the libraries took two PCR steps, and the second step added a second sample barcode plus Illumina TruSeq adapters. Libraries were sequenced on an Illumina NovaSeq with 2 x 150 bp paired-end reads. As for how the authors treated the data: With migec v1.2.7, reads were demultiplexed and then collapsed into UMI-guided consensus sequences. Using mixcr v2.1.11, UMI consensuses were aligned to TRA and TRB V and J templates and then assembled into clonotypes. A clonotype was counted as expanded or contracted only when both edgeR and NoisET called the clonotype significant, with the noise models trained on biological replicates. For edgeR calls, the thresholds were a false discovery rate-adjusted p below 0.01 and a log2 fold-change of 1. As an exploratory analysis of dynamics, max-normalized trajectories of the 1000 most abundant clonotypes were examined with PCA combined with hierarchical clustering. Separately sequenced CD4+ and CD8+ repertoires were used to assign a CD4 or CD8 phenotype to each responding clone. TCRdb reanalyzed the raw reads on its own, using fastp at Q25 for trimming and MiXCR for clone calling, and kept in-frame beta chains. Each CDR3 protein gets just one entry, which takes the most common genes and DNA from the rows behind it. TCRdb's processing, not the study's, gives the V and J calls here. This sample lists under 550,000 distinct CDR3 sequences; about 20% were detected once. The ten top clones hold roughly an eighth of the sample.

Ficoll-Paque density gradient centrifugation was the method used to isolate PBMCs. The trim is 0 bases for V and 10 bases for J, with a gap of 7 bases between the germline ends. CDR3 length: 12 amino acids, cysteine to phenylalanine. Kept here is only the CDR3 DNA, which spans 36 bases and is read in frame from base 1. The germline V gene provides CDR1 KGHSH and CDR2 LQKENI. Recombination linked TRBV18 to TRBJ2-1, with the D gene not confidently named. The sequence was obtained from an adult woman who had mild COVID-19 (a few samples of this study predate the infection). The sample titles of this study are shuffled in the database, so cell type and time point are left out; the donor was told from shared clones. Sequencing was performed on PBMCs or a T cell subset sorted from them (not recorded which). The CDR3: CASSPPKGEQFF. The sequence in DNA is TGTGCCAGCTCACCACCAAAAGGCGAGCAGTTCTTC.